A single sample is the source of the 2 T cell receptor beta chains below, sequenced in a study of T cells in Graves' hyperthyroidism and ophthalmopathy. RNA transcripts provided the source from which TCR beta CDR3 regions were amplified. Carried out on the TCR CDR3, a first-round RT-PCR used the HTBI primer set. TCRdb ran MiXCR on the multiplex PCR reads and lists one entry per CDR3 protein. The profile shows over 300,000 distinct CDR3 sequences, over 11% of them singletons. Sequencing used blood. Receptors originate from a woman aged 60-75 years with Graves' hyperthyroidism.

This clonotype was observed many times. The V gene is TRBV7-9, the J gene TRBJ2-1; TRBD2 aligns across 10 bases. Trimming at V came to 5 bases and at J to 6 bases, leaving 4 bases not matched to a gene. The germline V gene has CDR1 SEHNR and CDR2 FQNEAQ (reference sequence). The CDR3 runs 14 residues. The CDR3 nucleotides read TGTGCCAGCAGCAAGAGCGGGAGGGGCAATGAGCAGTTCTTC. It yields the protein CASSKSGRGNEQFF.

The chain links TRBV27 to TRBJ2-2; D possibly corresponds to TRBD2 (7 bases). The length of the CDR3 is 13 residues. Germline V gene lookup returns CDR1 MNHEY and CDR2 SMNVEV (reference sequence). The V end lost 8 bases, the J end lost 6 bases, and 13 bases lay between the germline ends. The CDR3 region has the DNA TGTGCCAGCGGGGGGGCGGGGTCCGGGGAGCTGTTTTTT. Translating it yields CASGGAGSGELFF.